This TCR beta chain came from a study of blood T cell repertoires in COVID-19. Across the study: T cells, B-cell-depleted T cells, or PBMCs supplied cDNA or gDNA.

Libraries were prepared by immunoSEQ multiplex PCR; TCRdb keeps only in-frame clonotypes and omits some of them. The sample comprises roughly 230,000 clones, around 90% of which are singletons, and around 0.9% rests with the top ten. The source is a man under 40 with COVID-19, enrolled during active disease. Material for sequencing was peripheral blood.

The chain's CDR3 is CASGGEWGNQPQHF. The CDR3 DNA reads TGCGCCAGCGGGGGGGAATGGGGCAATCAGCCCCAGCATTTT. V is TRBV5-1 and J is TRBJ1-5; TRBD1 is a possible D gene (5 bases). Germline V gives CDR1 SGHRS, CDR2 YFSETQ. There are 14 residues in the CDR3. Trimming stripped 7 bases from V and 2 bases from J, with 13 bases between.